This T cell receptor beta chain was observed in a study of T cell responses to AZD1222 COVID-19 vaccine. Data came from immunoSEQ multiplex PCR; TCRdb stores just in-frame clones and leaves some out. The repertoire includes about 110,000 clones, around 90% of them detected once, and 7.5% sits in the top ten. V was cut by 8 bases and J by 2 bases, with 15 bases left in between. This CDR3 is 14 amino acids long. Germline V gene lookup returns CDR1 LNHDA and CDR2 SQIVND (reference sequence). Here the sequenced sample was peripheral blood, taken on day 0 of AZD1222 vaccination. The chain recombines TRBV19 with TRBJ1-1; weak D call: TRBD1 (5 bases). This TCR was sampled from an adult in good health. Here the CDR3 reads CASRSGLENTEAFF. CDR3 nucleotide sequence: TGTGCCAGTCGATCGGGGCTAGAAAACACTGAAGCTTTCTTT.